This TCR beta chain was identified in a study of T cells in Graves' hyperthyroidism and ophthalmopathy. Trimming removed 0 bases from V and 3 bases from J, with 12 bases in between. CDR3 length: 15 residues. Germline values: CDR1 MNHNY, CDR2 SVGAGI (reference sequence). Fresh peripheral blood, approximately 9.1 ml, was the source of the PBMCs. The source material, RNA transcripts, was used to amplify TCR beta CDR3 regions. Initially, a first-round RT-PCR of the TCR CDR3 employed the HTBI primer set. MiXCR was run by TCRdb on the multiplex PCR reads, yielding one entry per CDR3 protein. The sample includes over 300,000 distinct CDR3 sequences, 14% of them seen just once.

This rearrangement joins TRBV6-6 to TRBJ2-7; either TRBD1 or TRBD2 may supply D (6 bases each). Sequences were obtained from blood. This TCR was sampled from an older woman with Graves' hyperthyroidism. The CDR3, as DNA: TGTGCCAGCAGTTACTCGAGAGGGGGAGGCTACGAGCAGTACTTC. Translating it yields CASSYSRGGGYEQYF.